These T cell receptor beta chains were read from a single sample in a study of B cell selection in AIRE deficiency. The assay was immunoSEQ multiplex PCR, and TCRdb's table has in-frame clones only and misses some. The profile shows under 25,000 clones, 95% to 98% of them singletons. The specimen sequenced was conventional CD4+ T cells sorted from PBMCs. The receptors derive from a human donor with AIRE deficiency. CDR3s include the opening cysteine and the closing phenylalanine or tryptophan. Fields, in order: J gene, clone size, D gene, V gene, CDR3 protein, CDR3 DNA. D genes are given only for firm matches. Not every row has a clone size; where given, it reads once, few, many or a size class.

TRBJ2-1	.	.	TRBV11-2	CASSTRGGSGARSYNEQFF	TGTGCCAGCAGCACCAGGGGCGGGAGTGGGGCACGGTCCTACAATGAGCAGTTCTTC
TRBJ1-3	.	.	TRBV19	CASNRPSGNTIYF	TGTGCCAGTAACAGGCCCTCTGGAAACACCATATATTTT
TRBJ2-7	.	.	TRBV29-1	CSVVLSVHSTFYEQYF	TGCAGCGTTGTTCTTAGCGTGCACTCGACCTTCTACGAGCAGTACTTC
TRBJ2-3	.	.	TRBV4-3	CASSQGLLALDTDTQYF	TGCGCCAGCAGCCAAGGCCTACTAGCTCTAGACACAGATACGCAGTATTTT
TRBJ2-3	.	TRBD2	TRBV19	CASSMGLAGTVGDTQYF	TGTGCCAGTAGTATGGGACTAGCGGGAACAGTCGGAGATACGCAGTATTTT
TRBJ2-1	.	.	TRBV5-6	CASSSYSYNEQFF	TGTGCCAGCAGCTCCTACTCTTACAATGAGCAGTTCTTC
TRBJ2-5	.	TRBD2	TRBV18	CASSPVASGQETQYF	TGTGCCAGCTCACCAGTGGCTAGCGGTCAAGAGACCCAGTACTTC
TRBJ1-2	.	.	TRBV4-2	CASSQDWDASNYGYTF	TGTGCCAGCAGCCAAGATTGGGACGCTTCTAACTATGGCTACACCTTC
TRBJ2-3	.	TRBD1	TRBV19	CASSPGTASDTQYF	TGTGCCAGTAGTCCTGGGACAGCTTCTGATACGCAGTATTTT
TRBJ1-5	.	TRBD1	TRBV19	CASSGTGSFQPQHF	TGTGCCAGTTCCGGGACAGGGTCGTTTCAGCCCCAGCATTTT
TRBJ2-5	.	TRBD2	TRBV5-4	CASSLSGSFVETQYF	TGTGCCAGCAGCCTCAGCGGGAGTTTTGTAGAGACCCAGTACTTC
TRBJ2-2	.	TRBD2	TRBV4-2	CASSQDLPSGAGFNTGELFF	TGTGCCAGCAGCCAAGATTTGCCTAGCGGGGCCGGCTTTAACACCGGGGAGCTGTTTTTT
TRBJ2-2	.	.	TRBV6-1	CASSEAEGYTGELFF	TGTGCCAGCAGTGAAGCTGAGGGTTACACCGGGGAGCTGTTTTTT
TRBJ1-2	.	.	TRBV6-1	CAGSGGIGGYTF	TGTGCCGGGTCTGGGGGGATTGGTGGCTACACCTTC
TRBJ1-3	.	.	TRBV7-2	CASSLGVRNTIYF	TGTGCCAGCAGCTTAGGGGTACGAAACACCATATATTTT
TRBJ1-5	once	.	TRBV2	CAISWRSNQPQHF	TGTGCCATCAGTTGGAGGAGCAATCAGCCCCAGCATTTT
TRBJ2-2	.	.	TRBV21-1	CASSKEREGRTGELFF	TGTGCCAGCAGCAAAGAGCGGGAGGGTCGGACCGGGGAGCTGTTTTTT